Described below is a single T cell receptor (beta chain) sequence and its context. This entry belongs to a study of cytomegalovirus exposure and HLA in healthy donors. The study ran its PCR with 60 Vbeta and 13 Jbeta primers. Clones were sequenced by immunoSEQ multiplex PCR, and TCRdb holds only the in-frame ones, with some missing. The sample holds around 180,000 clones, 70% to 80% seen once. The CDR3 runs to 14 residues. Per germline, CDR1 MDHEN and CDR2 SYDVKM. The V and J ends lost 3 bases and 7 bases, in that order; junction bases with no gene match: 4. This chain joins TRBV28 and TRBJ2-1; 9 nucleotides align to TRBD2. The sequenced material came from PBMCs. The clonotype originates from a man in his 60s in good health and CMV-seronegative. CDR3 region: CASSFSLAGNEQFF. DNA for the CDR3: TGTGCCAGCAGTTTTTCGCTAGCGGGGAATGAGCAGTTCTTC. The complete variable domain, with remaining parts taken from reference TRBV28 and TRBJ2-1, reads DVKVTQSSRYLVKRTGEKVFLECVQDMDHENMFWYRQDPGLGLRLIYFSYDVKMKEKGDIPEGYSVSREKKERFSLILESASTNQTSMYLCASSFSLAGNEQFFGPGTRLTVL.